The next 17 T cell receptor beta chains were all read from a single sample in a study of cytomegalovirus exposure and HLA in healthy donors (dated by TCRdb to the late 2010s). The receptor library was made with the immunoSEQ multiplex PCR assay. A mixture of 60 forward primers for TCR Vbeta segments and 13 reverse primers for TCR Jbeta segments was used in the multiplex PCR. TCRdb holds this immuneACCESS table with in-frame rearrangements only. Some clones are missing; in checked studies, unresolved V genes explain under half, and the rest has no known cause. For this sample the table gives some 180,000 clones, of which 78% were detected only once. The top ten hold 11% to 15% of the sample. The material sequenced was PBMCs. The receptors originated from a woman aged 25 to 39 in good health and CMV-seropositive.

Worth noting for this clone: An end of the junction does not agree with germline; a read error may underlie this. V usage is TRBV7-7 and J usage is TRBJ2-5; TRBD2 agrees at 11 bases. The CDR3 runs 15 residues. Germline CDR1 is SSHAT and CDR2 is FNYEAQ (reference sequence). The CDR3 sequence: CASSLTSGGKETQYF. The CDR3 bases are TGTGCTAGCAGCTTAACTAGCGGGGGTAAAGAGACCCAGTACTTC.

This chain connects TRBV14 to TRBJ2-4; TRBD1 agrees at 7 bases. This CDR3 has 14 amino acids. Germline CDR1 is SGHDN and CDR2 is FVKESK. Unmatched junction bases numbered 0, after V lost 3 bases and J lost 1 base. CDR3 coding DNA: TGTGCCAGCAGCCAGACAGGGGCCAAAAACATTCAGTACTTC. It yields the protein CASSQTGAKNIQYF.

The rearrangement uses TRBV11-2 and TRBJ1-1, with D perhaps TRBD1 (5 bases). The V and J ends lost 0 bases and 3 bases respectively, with 17 bases between them. Germline V gene data show CDR1 as SGHAT and CDR2 as FQNNGV. The CDR3 is made up of 17 amino acids. DNA of the CDR3: TGTGCCAGCAGCTTAGATCCTTCCGACAGCAGGGACACTGAAGCTTTCTTT. Protein: CASSLDPSDSRDTEAFF. Variable domain in full (rest from reference TRBV11-2 and TRBJ1-1): EAGVAQSPRYKIIEKRQSVAFWCNPISGHATLYWYQQILGQGPKLLIQFQNNGVVDDSQLPKDRFSAERLKGVDSTLKIQPAKLEDSAVYLCASSLDPSDSRDTEAFFGQGTRLTVV.

The chain links TRBV11-1 to TRBJ2-7; D unresolved. CDR1 and CDR2 from the germline V gene are SGHAT and FQDESV (reference sequence). The CDR3 runs 14 residues. The V end lost 2 bases, the J end lost 3 bases, and 11 bases lay between the germline ends. The CDR3 nucleotides read TGTGCCAGCAGCTTATCGTACAGCAACTACGAGCAGTACTTC. Translated: CASSLSYSNYEQYF.

This clone was found a few times. The CDR3 is CASSETGGTYEQYF. The DNA for the CDR3 is TGTGCCAGCAGCGAAACAGGGGGCACCTACGAGCAGTACTTC. This chain joins TRBV9 and TRBJ2-7; 9 bases align to TRBD1. V gave up 3 bases and J gave up 2 bases; unmatched junction bases: 3. The germline gives CDR1 SGDLS, CDR2 YYNGEE. The CDR3 covers 14 residues.

The chain carries TRBV9 and TRBJ2-2; D is undetermined. Germline CDR1 is SGDLS and CDR2 is YYNGEE. The CDR3 is 13 residues long. The V and J ends lost 0 bases and 6 bases respectively, with 6 bases between them. This CDR3 is CASSVVEAGELFF. Written as DNA, the CDR3 is TGTGCCAGCAGCGTAGTTGAGGCCGGGGAGCTGTTTTTT.

The rearrangement links TRBV10-3 to TRBJ2-2; D unresolved. The V gene's germline CDR1 is ENHRY and CDR2 SYGVKD. The CDR3 runs to 14 residues. With 7 bases removed from V and 6 bases from J, the gap between germline ends came to 15 bases. Written as DNA, the CDR3 is TGTGCCATCACCGAAGACCCGGAGTCCGGGGAGCTGTTTTTT. Translated: CAITEDPESGELFF.

The chain employs TRBV7-9 and TRBJ1-5; possibly TRBD1 for D (5 bases). Trimming pared 2 bases from V and 7 bases from J, leaving 15 bases between. The CDR3 covers 15 residues. Looked up from germline, CDR1 is SEHNR and CDR2 is FQNEAQ (reference sequence). The CDR3 bases are TGTGCCAGCAGCTTATATTCGGGGGACGGGCAGCCCCAGCATTTT. This gives the protein CASSLYSGDGQPQHF. Variable domain in full (rest from reference TRBV7-9 and TRBJ1-5): DTGVSQNPRHKITKRGQNVTFRCDPISEHNRLYWYRQTLGQGPEFLTYFQNEAQLEKSRLLSDRFSAERPKGSFSTLEIQRTEQGDSAMYLCASSLYSGDGQPQHFGDGTRLSIL.

V is TRBV5-6 and J is TRBJ1-1; 8 positions match TRBD1. CDR1 is SGHDT and CDR2 is YYEEEE in the germline V gene. Trimming took 2 bases from V and 5 from J; bases not matched to a gene: 5. This CDR3 comprises 14 residues. DNA of the CDR3: TGTGCCAGCAGCTTCAGGGGGCTGGGGACTGAAGCTTTCTTT. As protein: CASSFRGLGTEAFF. Full variable domain (rest looked up from reference TRBV5-6 and TRBJ1-1): DAGVTQSPTHLIKTRGQQVTLRCSPKSGHDTVSWYQQALGQGPQFIFQYYEEEERQRGNFPDRFSGHQFPNYSSELNVNALLLGDSALYLCASSFRGLGTEAFFGQGTRLTVV.

The J gene is TRBJ2-1, the V gene TRBV29-1; D gene ambiguous. CDR3 length: 14 residues. Germline V gives CDR1 SQVTM, CDR2 ANQGSEA. Trimming took off 6 bases at V and 7 bases at J, with 19 bases between the two ends. The DNA of the CDR3 is TGCAGCGTAGACATATTAAGCCGCTTTAATGAGCAGTTCTTC. This sequence encodes CSVDILSRFNEQFF.

To note about this clone: One end of the junction does not line up with germline, which may come from a read error. The gene calls are TRBV19 and TRBJ1-1, with TRBD1 matching over 8 bases. Germline values: CDR1 LNHDA, CDR2 SQIVND (reference sequence). The CDR3 extends over 15 amino acids. The CDR3: CASSIALTGGTEAFF. In DNA form, the CDR3 reads TGTGCCAGTAGCATAGCACTCACAGGGGGCACTGAAGCTTTCTTT.

This clone appeared a single time. V gene TRBV11-3 combines with J gene TRBJ2-1; tentatively, D is TRBD2 (6 bases). Germline assignment: CDR1 SGHNT and CDR2 YENEEA. V lost 1 base and J lost 7, with 14 bases in between. This CDR3 region has 15 residues. The CDR3 region is CASSLGRGAGNEQFF. As DNA, the CDR3 is TGTGCCAGCAGCTTAGGGCGGGGAGCAGGGAATGAGCAGTTCTTC.

This clone was counted a single time. The CDR3 region has the DNA TGTGCCAGCAGTCTCAGGGTTGGGGCCAACGTCCTGACTTTC. Its protein product is CASSLRVGANVLTF. The V gene is TRBV28, the J gene TRBJ2-6, with D possibly being TRBD1 (5 bases). Germline V gene data show CDR1 as MDHEN and CDR2 as SYDVKM. CDR3 length: 14 residues. V was clipped by 5 bases and J by 3 bases, with 8 bases between them.

This rearrangement joins TRBV4-1 to TRBJ1-2; 10 bases match TRBD1. CDR3 size: 17 residues. Per germline, CDR1 MGHRA and CDR2 YSYEKL. With V trimmed by 4 bases and J by 0 bases, 8 bases remained unmatched. The CDR3 DNA follows: TGCGCCAGCAGCCTAACGACAGGGGGCTTAGCTAACTATGGCTACACCTTC. Its translation: CASSLTTGGLANYGYTF.

The chain uses TRBV7-8 and TRBJ1-5, with D unresolved. Germline CDR1 SGHVS, CDR2 FQNEAQ. With 5 bases removed from V and 6 bases from J, the gap between germline ends came to 17 bases. The CDR3 is made up of 15 amino acids. As DNA, the CDR3 is TGTGCCAGCAGCCCGGTTGGCCCCCGGGGTCAGCCCCAGCATTTT. Amino acid sequence: CASSPVGPRGQPQHF.

This sequence joins TRBV30 and TRBJ2-7, with 8 positions matching TRBD2. The CDR3 spans 16 residues. Germline lookup yields CDR1 GTSNPN and CDR2 SVGIG (reference sequence). With V trimmed by 3 bases and J by 5 bases, 15 bases remained unmatched. Here the CDR3 DNA reads TGTGCCTGGAGCGATACGGGGGGGGTTGGTGGAGACGAGCAGTACTTC. It specifies CAWSDTGGVGGDEQYF.

The rearrangement joins TRBV7-9 to TRBJ2-3; TRBD1 matches 9 bases. Germline V gene data show CDR1 as SEHNR and CDR2 as FQNEAQ (reference sequence). V trimming: 5 bases; J trimming: 3 bases; junction bases outside the gene matches: 9. This CDR3 has 16 amino acids. The CDR3 DNA is TGTGCCAGCAGCCCAACCCGGGACAGGGTAACAGATACGCAGTATTTT. It translates to CASSPTRDRVTDTQYF.